This record covers a single TCR beta chain. Per the study methods: Amplification of reference gene primers provided the estimated nucleated cell counts. The assay was immunoSEQ multiplex PCR, and TCRdb's table has in-frame clones only and misses some. V, J and clone size are those of that table, while D and trimming were read from the DNA. This sample has some 250,000 clones, with 70% to 85% found just once. The data were obtained in a study of blood T cell repertoires in COVID-19. Across the whole study: Acute-phase and convalescent COVID-19 samples originated in the United States, Italy and Spain. PBMCs, B-cell-depleted T cells, or T cells were the source of the cDNA or gDNA that made up the material.

The specimen sequenced was peripheral blood. This sequence originates from a woman of 80 years or more with acute or convalescent COVID-19.

The CDR3 DNA sequence: TGCGCCAGCAGCCAAGCCCTCGCGAGGGAGGGCTACGAGCAGTACTTC. It translates to CASSQALAREGYEQYF. The chain couples TRBV4-3 to TRBJ2-7, with 7 bases lining up with TRBD2. V lost 1 base and J lost 3; bases outside the gene matches: 9. The length of the CDR3 is 16 residues. The germline V gene has CDR1 LGHNA and CDR2 YSLEER.